The clone carrying this T cell receptor (beta chain) has only one observation. Expressed TCRB transcripts got sequenced, as all isolated RNA was reverse transcribed. The data were produced by immunoSEQ multiplex PCR, yet TCRdb's version contains in-frame clones alone and is incomplete. This table holds about 16,000 clones, just under 55% found once. The data were taken from a study of beta chain features in type 1 diabetes. V lost 6 bases, J lost 0 bases, and 5 bases lay in between. The CDR3 is 13 residues long. The germline gives CDR1 SEHNR, CDR2 FQNEAQ (reference sequence). This TCR derives from a woman aged 18-35 years in good health. The chain couples TRBV7-9 to TRBJ2-2; D not resolved. Specimen: stem cell memory CD4+ T cells from blood. CDR3 bases: TGTGCCAGCAGGGGCTCGAACACCGGGGAGCTGTTTTTT. It is translated as CASRGSNTGELFF.